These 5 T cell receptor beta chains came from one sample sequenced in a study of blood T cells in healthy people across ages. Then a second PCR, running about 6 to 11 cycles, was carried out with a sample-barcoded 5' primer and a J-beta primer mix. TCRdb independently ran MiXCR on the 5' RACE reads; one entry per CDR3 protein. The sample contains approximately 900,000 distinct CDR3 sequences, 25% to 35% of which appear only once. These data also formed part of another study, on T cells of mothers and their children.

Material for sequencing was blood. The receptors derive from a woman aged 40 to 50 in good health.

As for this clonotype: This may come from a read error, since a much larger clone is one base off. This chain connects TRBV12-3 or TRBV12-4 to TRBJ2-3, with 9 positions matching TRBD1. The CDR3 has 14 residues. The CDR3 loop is CASSRQGGTDTEYF. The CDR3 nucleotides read TGTGCCAGCAGTCGACAGGGGGGCACAGATACGGAGTATTTT.

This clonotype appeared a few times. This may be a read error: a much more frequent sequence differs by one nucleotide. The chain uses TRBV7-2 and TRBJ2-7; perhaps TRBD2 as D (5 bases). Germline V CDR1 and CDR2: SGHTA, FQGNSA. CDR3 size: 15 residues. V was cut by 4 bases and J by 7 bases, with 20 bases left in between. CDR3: CASSYRAVSYNEQYF. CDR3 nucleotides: TGTGCCAGCAGCTACCGAGCGGTTTCCTACAATGAGCAGTACTTC.

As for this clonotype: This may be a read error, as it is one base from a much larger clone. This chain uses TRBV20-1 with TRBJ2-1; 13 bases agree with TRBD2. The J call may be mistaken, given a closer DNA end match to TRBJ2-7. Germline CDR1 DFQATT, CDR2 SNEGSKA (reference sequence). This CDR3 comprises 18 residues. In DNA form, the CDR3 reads TGCAGTGCCGGGGGAGGACTAGCGGGGGCTGTTGGATACAATGAGCAGTACTTC. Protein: CSAGGGLAGAVGYNEQYF.

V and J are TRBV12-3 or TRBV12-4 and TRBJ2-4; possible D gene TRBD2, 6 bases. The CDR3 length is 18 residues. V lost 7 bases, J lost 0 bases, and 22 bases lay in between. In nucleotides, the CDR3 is TGTGCCAGCACCCCGGTGGGAGCGGGCGGTTTAGCCAAAAACATTCAGTACTTC. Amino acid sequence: CASTPVGAGGLAKNIQYF.

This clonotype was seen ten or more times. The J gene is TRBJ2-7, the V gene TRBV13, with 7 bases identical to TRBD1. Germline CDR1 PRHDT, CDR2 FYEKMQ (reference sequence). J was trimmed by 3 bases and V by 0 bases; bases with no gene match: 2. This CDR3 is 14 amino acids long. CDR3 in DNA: TGTGCCAGCAGCTTAGGAGACAGGGACTACGAGCAGTACTTC. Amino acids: CASSLGDRDYEQYF.